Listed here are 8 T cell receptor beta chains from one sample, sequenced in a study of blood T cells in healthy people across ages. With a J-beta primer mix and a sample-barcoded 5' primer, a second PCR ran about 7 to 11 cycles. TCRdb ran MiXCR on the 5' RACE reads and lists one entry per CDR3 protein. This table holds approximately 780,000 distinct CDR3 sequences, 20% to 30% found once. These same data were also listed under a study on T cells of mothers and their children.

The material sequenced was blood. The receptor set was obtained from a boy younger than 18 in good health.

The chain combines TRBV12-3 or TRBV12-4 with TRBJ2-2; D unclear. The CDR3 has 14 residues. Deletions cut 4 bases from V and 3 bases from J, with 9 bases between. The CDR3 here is CASSSLHDTGELFF. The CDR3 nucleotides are TGTGCCAGCAGTTCCTTACACGACACCGGGGAGCTGTTTTTT.

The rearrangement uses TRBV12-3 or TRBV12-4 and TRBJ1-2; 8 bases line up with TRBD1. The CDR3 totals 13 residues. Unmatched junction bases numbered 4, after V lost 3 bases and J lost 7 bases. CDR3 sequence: CASSLDRAFGYTF. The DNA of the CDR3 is TGTGCCAGCAGTTTGGACAGGGCGTTTGGCTACACCTTC.

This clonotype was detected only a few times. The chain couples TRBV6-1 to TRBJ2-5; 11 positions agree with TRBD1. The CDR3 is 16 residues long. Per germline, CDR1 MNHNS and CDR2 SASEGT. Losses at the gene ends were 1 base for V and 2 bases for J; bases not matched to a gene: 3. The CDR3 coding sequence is TGTGCCAGCAGTGAAGAAGGGACAGGGGGTCAAGAGACCCAGTACTTC. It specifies CASSEEGTGGQETQYF.

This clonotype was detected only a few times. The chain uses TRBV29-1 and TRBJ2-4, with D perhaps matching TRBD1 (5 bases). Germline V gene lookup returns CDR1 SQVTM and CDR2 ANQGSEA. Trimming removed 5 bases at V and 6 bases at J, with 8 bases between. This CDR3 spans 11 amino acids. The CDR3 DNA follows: TGCAGCGTTTCAGGGTCAAACATTCAGTACTTC. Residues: CSVSGSNIQYF.

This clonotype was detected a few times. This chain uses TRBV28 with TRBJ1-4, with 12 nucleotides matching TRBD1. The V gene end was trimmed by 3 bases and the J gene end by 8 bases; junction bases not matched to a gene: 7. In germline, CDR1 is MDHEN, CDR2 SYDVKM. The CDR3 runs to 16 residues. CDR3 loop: CASSFAGTGGREKLFF. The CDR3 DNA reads TGTGCCAGCAGTTTCGCCGGGACAGGGGGCCGAGAAAAACTGTTTTTT.

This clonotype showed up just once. The CDR3 spells CSALQGGNEKLFF. The CDR3 coding sequence is TGCAGCGCGCTACAGGGGGGGAATGAAAAACTGTTTTTT. The V call is TRBV29-1, the J call TRBJ1-4, with 8 bases identical to TRBD1. J was trimmed by 5 bases and V by 7 bases; bases with no gene match: 6. Germline V gene sequence: CDR1 SQVTM, CDR2 ANQGSEA. The CDR3 has 13 residues. The variable domain in full, completed from reference TRBV29-1 and TRBJ1-4, reads SAVISQKPSRDICQRGTSLTIQCQVDSQVTMMFWYRQQPGQSLTLIATANQGSEATYESGFVIDKFPISRPNLTFSTLTVSNMSPEDSSIYLCSALQGGNEKLFFGSGTQLSVL.

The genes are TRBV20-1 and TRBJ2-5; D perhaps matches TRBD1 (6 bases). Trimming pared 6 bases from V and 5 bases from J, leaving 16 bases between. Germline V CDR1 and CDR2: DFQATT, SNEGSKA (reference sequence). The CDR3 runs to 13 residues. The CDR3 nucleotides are TGCAGTGCGAAGACCAGGGGCCCGGAGACCCAGTACTTC. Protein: CSAKTRGPETQYF.

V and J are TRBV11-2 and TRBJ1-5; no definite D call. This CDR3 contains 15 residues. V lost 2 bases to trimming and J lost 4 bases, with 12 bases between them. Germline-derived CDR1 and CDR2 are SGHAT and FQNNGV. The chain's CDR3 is CASSLSGNRNQPQHF. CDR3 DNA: TGTGCCAGCAGCTTATCCGGGAATCGGAATCAGCCCCAGCATTTT. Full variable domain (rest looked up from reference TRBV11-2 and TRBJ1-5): EAGVAQSPRYKIIEKRQSVAFWCNPISGHATLYWYQQILGQGPKLLIQFQNNGVVDDSQLPKDRFSAERLKGVDSTLKIQPAKLEDSAVYLCASSLSGNRNQPQHFGDGTRLSIL.